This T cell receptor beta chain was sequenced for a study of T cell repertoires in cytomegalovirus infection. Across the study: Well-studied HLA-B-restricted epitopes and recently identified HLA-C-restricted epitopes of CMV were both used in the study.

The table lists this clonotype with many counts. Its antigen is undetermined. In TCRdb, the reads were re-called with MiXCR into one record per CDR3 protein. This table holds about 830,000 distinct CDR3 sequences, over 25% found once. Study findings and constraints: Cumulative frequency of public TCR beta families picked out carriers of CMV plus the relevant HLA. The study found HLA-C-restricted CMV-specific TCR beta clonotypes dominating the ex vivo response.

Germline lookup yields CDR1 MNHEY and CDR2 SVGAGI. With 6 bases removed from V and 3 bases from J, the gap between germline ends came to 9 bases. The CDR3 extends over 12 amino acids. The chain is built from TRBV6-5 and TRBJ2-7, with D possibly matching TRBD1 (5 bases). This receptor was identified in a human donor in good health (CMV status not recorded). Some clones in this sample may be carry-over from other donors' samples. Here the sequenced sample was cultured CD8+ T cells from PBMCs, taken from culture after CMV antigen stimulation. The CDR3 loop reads CASRARGYEQYF. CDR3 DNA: TGTGCCAGCAGGGCAAGGGGCTACGAGCAGTACTTC.